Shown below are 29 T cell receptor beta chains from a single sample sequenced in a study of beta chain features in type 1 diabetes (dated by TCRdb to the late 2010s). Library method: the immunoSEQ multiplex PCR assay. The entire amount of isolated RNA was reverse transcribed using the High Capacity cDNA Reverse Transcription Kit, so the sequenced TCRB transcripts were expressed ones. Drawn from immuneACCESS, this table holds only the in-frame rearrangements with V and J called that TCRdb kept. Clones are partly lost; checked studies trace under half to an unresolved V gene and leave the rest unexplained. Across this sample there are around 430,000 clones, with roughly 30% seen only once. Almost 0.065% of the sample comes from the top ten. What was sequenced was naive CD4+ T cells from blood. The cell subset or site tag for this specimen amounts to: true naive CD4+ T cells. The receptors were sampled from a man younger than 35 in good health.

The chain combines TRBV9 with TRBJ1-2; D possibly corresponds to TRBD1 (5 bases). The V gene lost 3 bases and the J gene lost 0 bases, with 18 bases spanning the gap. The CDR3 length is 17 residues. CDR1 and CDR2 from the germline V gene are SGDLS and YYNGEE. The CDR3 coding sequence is TGTGCCAGCAGCGCCGGACCCCGGGACGGTACTAACTATGGCTACACCTTC. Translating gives CASSAGPRDGTNYGYTF.

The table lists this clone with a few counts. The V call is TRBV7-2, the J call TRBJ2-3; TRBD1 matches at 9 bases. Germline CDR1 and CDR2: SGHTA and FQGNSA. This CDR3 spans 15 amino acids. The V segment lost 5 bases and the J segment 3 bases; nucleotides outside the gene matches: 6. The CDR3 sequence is CASSPRTGVTDTQYF. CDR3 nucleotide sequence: TGTGCCAGCAGCCCTCGGACAGGGGTGACAGATACGCAGTATTTT.

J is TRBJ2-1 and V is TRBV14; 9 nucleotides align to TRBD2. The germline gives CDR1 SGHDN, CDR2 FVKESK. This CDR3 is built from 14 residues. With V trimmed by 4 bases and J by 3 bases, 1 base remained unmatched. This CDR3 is CASSRLAVYNEQFF. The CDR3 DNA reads TGTGCCAGCAGCCGACTAGCGGTCTACAATGAGCAGTTCTTC.

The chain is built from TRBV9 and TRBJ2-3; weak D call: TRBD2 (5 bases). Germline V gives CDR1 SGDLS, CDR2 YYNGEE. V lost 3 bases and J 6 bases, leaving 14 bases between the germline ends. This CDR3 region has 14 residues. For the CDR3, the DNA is TGTGCCAGCAGCGCTACGGGAAGTTCCGATACGCAGTATTTT. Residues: CASSATGSSDTQYF.

In DNA, the CDR3 is TGTGCCAGCAGTCTCTCGGGAGGGCTAAACAATGAGCAGTTCTTC. It codes for CASSLSGGLNNEQFF. The chain is built from TRBV7-2 and TRBJ2-1, with 8 bases aligning to TRBD2. V lost 6 bases to trimming and J lost 5 bases; unmatched junction nucleotides: 9. The CDR3 has 15 amino acids. The germline V gene has CDR1 SGHTA and CDR2 FQGNSA. Looking up the rest from reference TRBV7-2 and TRBJ2-1 gives the full variable domain: GAGVSQSPSNKVTEKGKDVELRCDPISGHTALYWYRQSLGQGLEFLIYFQGNSAPDKSGLPSDRFSAERTGGSVSTLTIQRTQQEDSAVYLCASSLSGGLNNEQFFGPGTRLTVL.

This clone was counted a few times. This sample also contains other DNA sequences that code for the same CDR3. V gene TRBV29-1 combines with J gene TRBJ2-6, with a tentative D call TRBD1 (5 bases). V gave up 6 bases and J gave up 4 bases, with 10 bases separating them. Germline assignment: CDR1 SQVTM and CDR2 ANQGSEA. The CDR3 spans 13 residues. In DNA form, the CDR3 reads TGCAGCGTCCAGGGTGCGGGGGCCAACGTCCTGACTTTC. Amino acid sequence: CSVQGAGANVLTF.

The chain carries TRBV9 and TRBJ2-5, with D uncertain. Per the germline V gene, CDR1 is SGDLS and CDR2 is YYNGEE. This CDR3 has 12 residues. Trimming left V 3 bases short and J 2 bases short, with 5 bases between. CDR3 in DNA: TGTGCCAGCAGCGCCCAACAAGAGACCCAGTACTTC. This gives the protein CASSAQQETQYF.

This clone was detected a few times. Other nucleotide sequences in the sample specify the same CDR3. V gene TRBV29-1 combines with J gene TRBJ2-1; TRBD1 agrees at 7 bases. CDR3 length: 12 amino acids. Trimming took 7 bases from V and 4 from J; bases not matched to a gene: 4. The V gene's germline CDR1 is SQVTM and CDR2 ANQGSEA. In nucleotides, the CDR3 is TGCAGCGCCGGGACAGCTTACAATGAGCAGTTCTTC. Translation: CSAGTAYNEQFF.

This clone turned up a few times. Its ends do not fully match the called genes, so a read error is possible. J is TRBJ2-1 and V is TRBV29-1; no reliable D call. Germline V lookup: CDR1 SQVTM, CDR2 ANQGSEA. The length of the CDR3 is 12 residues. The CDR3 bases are TGCAGCGTTGACCCAGGATACAATGCGCAGTTCTTC. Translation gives CSVDPGYNAQFF.

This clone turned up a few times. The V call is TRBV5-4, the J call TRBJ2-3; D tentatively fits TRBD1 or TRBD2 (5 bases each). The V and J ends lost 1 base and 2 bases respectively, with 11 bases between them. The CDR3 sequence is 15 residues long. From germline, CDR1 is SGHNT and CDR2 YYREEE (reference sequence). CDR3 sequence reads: CASSLSGTNTDTQYF. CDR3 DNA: TGTGCCAGCAGCTTGTCCGGGACGAACACAGATACGCAGTATTTT.

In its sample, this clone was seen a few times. CDR3 sequence (DNA): TGTGCCGTCGGGACTAGCGACGAAGAGACCCAGTACTTC. The encoded protein is CAVGTSDEETQYF. This chain uses TRBV10-3 with TRBJ2-5; TRBD2 agrees at 10 bases. Trimming took 11 bases from V and 3 from J; bases not matched to a gene: 6. This CDR3 contains 13 residues. Germline V CDR1 and CDR2: ENHRY, SYGVKD.

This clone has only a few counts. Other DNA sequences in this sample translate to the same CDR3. CDR3 DNA sequence: TGTGCCTGGACGGGACTAGCGTACAATGAGCAGTTCTTC. Amino acid sequence: CAWTGLAYNEQFF. This sequence joins TRBV30 and TRBJ2-1; 10 bases align to TRBD2. V dropped 4 bases and J dropped 4; count of bases not matched to a gene: 1. Germline values: CDR1 GTSNPN, CDR2 SVGIG (reference sequence). The CDR3 covers 13 residues.

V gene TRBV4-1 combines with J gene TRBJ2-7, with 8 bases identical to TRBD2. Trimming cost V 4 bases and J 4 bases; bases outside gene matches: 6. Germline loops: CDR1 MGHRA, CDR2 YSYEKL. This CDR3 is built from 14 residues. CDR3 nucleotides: TGCGCCAGCAGCCTTCGGGGGGGAAGTTACGAGCAGTACTTC. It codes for CASSLRGGSYEQYF.

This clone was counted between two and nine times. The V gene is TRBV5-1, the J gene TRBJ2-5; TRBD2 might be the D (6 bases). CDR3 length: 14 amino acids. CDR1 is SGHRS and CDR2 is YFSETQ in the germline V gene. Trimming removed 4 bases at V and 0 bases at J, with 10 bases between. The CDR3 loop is CASSPEGNQETQYF. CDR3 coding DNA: TGCGCCAGCAGCCCGGAGGGCAACCAAGAGACCCAGTACTTC.

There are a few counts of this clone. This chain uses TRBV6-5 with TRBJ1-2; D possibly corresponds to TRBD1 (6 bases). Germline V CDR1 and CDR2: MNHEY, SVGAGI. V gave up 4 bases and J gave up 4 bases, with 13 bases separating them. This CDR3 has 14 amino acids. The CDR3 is CASSLPGHPYGYTF. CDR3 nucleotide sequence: TGTGCCAGCAGTTTACCGGGACATCCCTATGGCTACACCTTC.

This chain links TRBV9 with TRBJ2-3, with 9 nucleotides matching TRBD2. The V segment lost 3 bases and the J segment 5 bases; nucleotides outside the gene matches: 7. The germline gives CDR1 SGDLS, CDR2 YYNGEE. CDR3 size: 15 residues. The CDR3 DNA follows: TGTGCCAGCAGCGGCTCAGCGGGAGGTGGAGATACGCAGTATTTT. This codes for CASSGSAGGGDTQYF. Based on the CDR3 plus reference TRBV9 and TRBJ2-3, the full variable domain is DSGVTQTPKHLITATGQRVTLRCSPRSGDLSVYWYQQSLDQGLQFLIQYYNGEERAKGNILERFSAQQFPDLHSELNLSSLELGDSALYFCASSGSAGGGDTQYFGPGTRLTVL.

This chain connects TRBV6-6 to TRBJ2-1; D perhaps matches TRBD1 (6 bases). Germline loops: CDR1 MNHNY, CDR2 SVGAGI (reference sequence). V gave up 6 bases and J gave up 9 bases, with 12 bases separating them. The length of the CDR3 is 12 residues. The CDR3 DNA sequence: TGTGCCAGCAGCACACAGGGTGCTGAGCAGTTCTTC. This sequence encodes CASSTQGAEQFF.

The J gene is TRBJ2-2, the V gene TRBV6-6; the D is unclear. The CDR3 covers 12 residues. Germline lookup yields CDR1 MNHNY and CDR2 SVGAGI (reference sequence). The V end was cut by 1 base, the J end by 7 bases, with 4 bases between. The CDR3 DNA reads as TGTGCCAGCAGTTACTATGGCGGGGAGCTGTTTTTT. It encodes CASSYYGGELFF.

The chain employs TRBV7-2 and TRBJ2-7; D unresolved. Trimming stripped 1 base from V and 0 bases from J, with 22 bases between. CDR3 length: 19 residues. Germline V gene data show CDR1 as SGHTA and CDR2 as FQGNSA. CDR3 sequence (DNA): TGTGCCAGCAGCTTAGATTGGCCAGCCCCGGAATACCGCTCCTACGAGCAGTACTTC. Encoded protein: CASSLDWPAPEYRSYEQYF.

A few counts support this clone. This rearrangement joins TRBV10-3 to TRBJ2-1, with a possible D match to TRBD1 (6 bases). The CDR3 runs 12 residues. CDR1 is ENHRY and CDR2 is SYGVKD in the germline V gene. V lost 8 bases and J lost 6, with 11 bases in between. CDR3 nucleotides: TGTGCCATCGGACAGAACTCCAATGAGCAGTTCTTC. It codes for CAIGQNSNEQFF.

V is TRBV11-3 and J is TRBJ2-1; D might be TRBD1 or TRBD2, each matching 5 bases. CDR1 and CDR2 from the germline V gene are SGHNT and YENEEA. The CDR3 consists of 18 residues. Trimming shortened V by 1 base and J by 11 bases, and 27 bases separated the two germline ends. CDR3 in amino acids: CASSLGPGRDEFSGQQFF. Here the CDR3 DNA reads TGTGCCAGCAGCTTAGGGCCGGGCAGGGACGAATTCAGTGGTCAGCAGTTCTTC.

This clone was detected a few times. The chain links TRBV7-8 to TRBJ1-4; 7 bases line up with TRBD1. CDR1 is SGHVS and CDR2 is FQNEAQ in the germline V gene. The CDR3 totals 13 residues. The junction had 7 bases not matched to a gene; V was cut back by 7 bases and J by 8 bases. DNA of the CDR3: TGTGCCAGCACCCCTTACAGGGGCGAAAAACTGTTTTTT. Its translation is CASTPYRGEKLFF.

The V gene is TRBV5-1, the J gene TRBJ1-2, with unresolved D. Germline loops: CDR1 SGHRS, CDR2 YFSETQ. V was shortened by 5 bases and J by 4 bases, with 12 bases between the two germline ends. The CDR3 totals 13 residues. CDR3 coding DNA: TGCGCCAGCAGGGCAGGTTATAGCTATGGCTACACCTTC. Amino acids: CASRAGYSYGYTF.

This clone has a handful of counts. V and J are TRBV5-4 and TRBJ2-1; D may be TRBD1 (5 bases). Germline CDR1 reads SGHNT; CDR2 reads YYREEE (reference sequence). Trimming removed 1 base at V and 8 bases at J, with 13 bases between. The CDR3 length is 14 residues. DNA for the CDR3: TGTGCCAGCAGCTTGATCAGCGTAGGGGATGAGCAGTTCTTC. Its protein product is CASSLISVGDEQFF.

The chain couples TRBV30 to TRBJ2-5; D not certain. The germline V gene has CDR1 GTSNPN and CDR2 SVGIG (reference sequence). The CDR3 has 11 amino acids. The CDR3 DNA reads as TGTGCTCTAAGGGTCCAAGAGACCCAGTACTTC. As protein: CALRVQETQYF.

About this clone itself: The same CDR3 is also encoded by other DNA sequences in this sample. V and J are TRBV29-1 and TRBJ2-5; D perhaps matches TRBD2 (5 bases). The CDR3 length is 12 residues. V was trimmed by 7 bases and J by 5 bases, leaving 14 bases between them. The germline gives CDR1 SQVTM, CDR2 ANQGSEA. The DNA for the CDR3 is TGCAGCGCCCGGGGTGGAGGCGAGACCCAGTACTTC. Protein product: CSARGGGETQYF.

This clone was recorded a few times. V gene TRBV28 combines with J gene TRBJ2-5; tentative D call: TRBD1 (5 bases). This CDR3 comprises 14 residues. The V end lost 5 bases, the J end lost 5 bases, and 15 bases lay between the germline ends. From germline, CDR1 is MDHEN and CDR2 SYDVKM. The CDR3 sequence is CASSLNKGRETQYF. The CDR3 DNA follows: TGTGCCAGCAGTCTCAATAAGGGGCGTGAGACCCAGTACTTC.

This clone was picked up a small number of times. This chain's CDR3 is CSVAGAPRSGQYF. The CDR3 DNA reads as TGCAGCGTTGCAGGGGCCCCTCGCAGCGGGCAGTACTTC. The V gene is TRBV29-1, the J gene TRBJ2-7, with D perhaps matching TRBD1 (6 bases). CDR1 SQVTM and CDR2 ANQGSEA come from the germline V gene. The CDR3 is 13 amino acids. Trimming pared 4 bases from V and 9 bases from J, leaving 19 bases between.

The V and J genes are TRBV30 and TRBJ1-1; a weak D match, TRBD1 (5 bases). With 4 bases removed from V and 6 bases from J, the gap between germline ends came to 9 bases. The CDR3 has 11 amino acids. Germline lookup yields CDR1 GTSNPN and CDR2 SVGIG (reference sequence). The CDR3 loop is CAWKGAAEAFF. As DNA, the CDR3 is TGTGCCTGGAAAGGGGCCGCTGAAGCTTTCTTT.